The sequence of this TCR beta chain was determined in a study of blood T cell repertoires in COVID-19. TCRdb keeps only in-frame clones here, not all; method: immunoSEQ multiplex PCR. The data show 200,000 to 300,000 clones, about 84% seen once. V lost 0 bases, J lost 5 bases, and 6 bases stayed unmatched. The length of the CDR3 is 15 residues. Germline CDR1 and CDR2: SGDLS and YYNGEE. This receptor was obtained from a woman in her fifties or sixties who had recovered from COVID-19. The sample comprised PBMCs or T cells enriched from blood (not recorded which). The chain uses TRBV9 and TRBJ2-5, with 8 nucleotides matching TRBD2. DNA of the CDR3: TGTGCCAGCAGCGTAGTATACGGGGGGGCGGAGACCCAGTACTTC. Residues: CASSVVYGGAETQYF.